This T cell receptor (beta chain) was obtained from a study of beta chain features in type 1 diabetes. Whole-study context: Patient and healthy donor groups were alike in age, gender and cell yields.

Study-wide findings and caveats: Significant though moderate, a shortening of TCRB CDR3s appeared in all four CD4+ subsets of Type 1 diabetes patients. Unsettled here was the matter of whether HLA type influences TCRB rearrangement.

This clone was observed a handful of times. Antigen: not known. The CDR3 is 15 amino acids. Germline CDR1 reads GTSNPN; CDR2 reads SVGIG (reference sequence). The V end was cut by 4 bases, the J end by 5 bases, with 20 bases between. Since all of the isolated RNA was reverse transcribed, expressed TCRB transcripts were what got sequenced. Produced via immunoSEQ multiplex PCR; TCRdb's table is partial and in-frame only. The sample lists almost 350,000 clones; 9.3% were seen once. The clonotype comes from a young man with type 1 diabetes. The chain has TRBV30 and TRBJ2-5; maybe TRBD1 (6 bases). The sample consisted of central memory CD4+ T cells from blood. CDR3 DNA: TGTGCCTGGACTCCCGGAGAGGGGGTTTCGGAGACCCAGTACTTC. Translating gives CAWTPGEGVSETQYF.